This TCR beta chain is drawn from a study of T cell responses to AZD1222 COVID-19 vaccine. Study-wide findings and caveats: Spike-wide vaccine-associated CD4 TCRs dominated at 160-218 and 743-854. Donors, mostly white British, included more females; clonal diversity was possibly underestimated.

Data came from immunoSEQ multiplex PCR; TCRdb stores just in-frame clones and leaves some out. The sample holds approximately 190,000 clones, around 92% seen once. The V end lost 3 bases, the J end lost 4 bases, and 15 bases lay between the germline ends. CDR3 length equals 15 residues. The V gene's germline CDR1 is WSHSY and CDR2 SAAADI. A remark on this clone: Its specificity is unknown.

This sequence joins TRBV10-2 and TRBJ1-2, with D hard to call. This sequence was found in an adult in good health. The sample here was peripheral blood, taken on day 0 of AZD1222 vaccination. The CDR3 nucleotides read TGCGCCAGCAGTGATAGGCTCTGGGGAGTCTATGGCTACACCTTC. It encodes CASSDRLWGVYGYTF.